Detailed here is one T cell receptor (beta chain). Between the trimmed V and J ends, which lost 1 base and 8 bases, there was a span of 6 bases. This CDR3 is 12 amino acids long. In germline, CDR1 is SGHRS, CDR2 YFSETQ. The sample comes from a study of OX40 agonist ivuxolimab in advanced cancers. Using immunoSEQ multiplex PCR, the repertoire was profiled, and TCRdb retains in-frame clones only, with some absent. The sample yields fewer than 85,000 clones, roughly nine tenths seen once. If patients had autoimmune disease history or systemic immunosuppression, they were excluded. Here the sequenced sample was CD4+ or CD8+ T cells sorted from blood, taken in a trial of the OX40 agonist ivuxolimab. The chain links TRBV5-1 to TRBJ1-4, with TRBD1 as a possible D gene (6 bases). This receptor was taken from an adult with an advanced solid tumor such as melanoma, head and neck, liver or kidney cancer. The chain's CDR3 is CASSLTGEKLFF. CDR3 nucleotide sequence: TGCGCCAGCAGCTTGACAGGGGAAAAACTGTTTTTT.